The next 21 T cell receptor beta chains were all read from a single sample in a study of blood T cell repertoires in COVID-19. Clones were read by immunoSEQ multiplex PCR, and TCRdb kept only the in-frame ones, dropping some. The table lists under 300,000 clones, roughly four fifths of them singletons. Sequenced: peripheral blood. These TCRs come from a young man who had recovered from COVID-19.

V gene TRBV3-1 (or the pseudogene TRBV3-2) combines with J gene TRBJ2-3; D gene ambiguous. Trimming cost V 4 bases and J 1 base, with 6 bases left between them. Germline V gene data show CDR1 as LGHDT and CDR2 as YNNKEL (reference sequence). The CDR3 extends over 13 amino acids. CDR3 region: CASSPHGTDTQYF. In nucleotides, the CDR3 is TGTGCCAGCAGCCCCCATGGCACAGATACGCAGTATTTT.

The J gene is TRBJ1-6, the V gene TRBV19, with TRBD1 matching 10 bases. The germline CDR1 and CDR2 sequences are LNHDA and SQIVND (reference sequence). J was trimmed by 9 bases and V by 4 bases; bases with no gene match: 12. There are 17 residues in the CDR3. CDR3 nucleotides: TGTGCCAGTAGTACCCAAGCCGGGACAGGGGAGGGTTCACCCCTCCACTTT. It translates to CASSTQAGTGEGSPLHF.

This clone was counted a single time. This chain links TRBV9 with TRBJ1-2, with D uncertain. The CDR3 has 13 amino acids. Germline V gene sequence: CDR1 SGDLS, CDR2 YYNGEE. With 1 base removed from V and 8 bases from J, the gap between germline ends came to 12 bases. For the CDR3, the DNA is TGTGCCAGCAGCGTACTCAACGGAGAAGGCTACACCTTC. Its translation: CASSVLNGEGYTF.

This clone was seen a handful of times. The J gene is TRBJ2-5, the V gene TRBV7-3; possibly TRBD1 for D (5 bases). The CDR3 runs 14 residues. Trimming pared 2 bases from V and 2 bases from J, leaving 9 bases between. The germline V gene encodes CDR1 SGHTA and CDR2 FQGTGA. CDR3: CASSLVPGQETQYF. The DNA for the CDR3 is TGTGCCAGCAGCTTAGTCCCAGGGCAAGAGACCCAGTACTTC.

This clone was detected only a few times. This chain uses TRBV28 with TRBJ1-1; 12 bases match TRBD1. The CDR3 sequence is 16 residues long. Germline CDR1 MDHEN, CDR2 SYDVKM. In DNA, the CDR3 is TGTGCGATAACAGCGGGCGGGACAGGGGGCGACACTGAAGCTTTCTTT. Residues: CAITAGGTGGDTEAFF.

The rearrangement joins TRBV4-1 to TRBJ2-5; 7 bases agree with TRBD1. There are 14 residues in the CDR3. The germline V gene encodes CDR1 MGHRA and CDR2 YSYEKL. The ends lost 3 bases at V and 4 bases at J; junction bases unmatched: 5. DNA for the CDR3: TGCGCCAGCAGCCACACAGGGGACATAGAGACCCAGTACTTC. This gives the protein CASSHTGDIETQYF.

The chain couples TRBV19 to TRBJ1-5; D remains unclear. CDR1 LNHDA and CDR2 SQIVND come from the germline V gene (reference sequence). V was clipped by 7 bases and J by 0 bases, with 10 bases between them. CDR3 length equals 14 residues. The chain's CDR3 is CASTAGYSNQPQHF. The CDR3 DNA is TGTGCCAGTACCGCGGGGTATAGCAATCAGCCCCAGCATTTT.

This clone was seen a handful of times. The V gene is TRBV6-1, the J gene TRBJ2-5, with TRBD2 matching over 8 bases. V trimming: 2 bases; J trimming: 4 bases; junction bases outside the gene matches: 6. Per the germline V gene, CDR1 is MNHNS and CDR2 is SASEGT. The CDR3 is 15 amino acids. CDR3 in DNA: TGTGCCAGCAGTGAACTCGGGGGGGCCTCAGAGACCCAGTACTTC. Its protein product is CASSELGGASETQYF.

The chain uses TRBV5-1 and TRBJ1-5; TRBD1 matches 10 bases. The V segment lost 0 bases and the J segment 7 bases; nucleotides outside the gene matches: 1. Germline values: CDR1 SGHRS, CDR2 YFSETQ. The CDR3 length is 14 residues. CDR3 nucleotide sequence: TGCGCCAGCAGCTTGGGGGACAGGGGACAGCCCCAGCATTTT. Protein sequence: CASSLGDRGQPQHF.

The sample holds a few counts of this clone. V is TRBV29-1 and J is TRBJ2-1, with TRBD1 identical over 9 bases. CDR3 size: 13 residues. Trimming cost V 8 bases and J 7 bases; bases outside gene matches: 9. Germline CDR1 reads SQVTM; CDR2 reads ANQGSEA. CDR3 amino acids: CSCRADRGNEQFF. For the CDR3, the DNA is TGCAGCTGTAGAGCGGACAGGGGAAATGAGCAGTTCTTC.

The rearrangement joins TRBV14 to TRBJ1-1; perhaps TRBD1 as D (5 bases). V lost 4 bases and J lost 5, with 14 bases in between. The CDR3 totals 14 residues. Germline V gene sequence: CDR1 SGHDN, CDR2 FVKESK. CDR3 in amino acids: CASSRWDGSTEAFF. CDR3 nucleotides: TGTGCCAGCAGCCGTTGGGACGGGAGTACTGAAGCTTTCTTT.

This chain uses TRBV6-4 with TRBJ1-6; D perhaps matches TRBD1 (5 bases). This CDR3 is built from 13 residues. The V end lost 7 bases, the J end lost 7 bases, and 11 bases lay between the germline ends. From germline, CDR1 is MRHNA and CDR2 SNTAGT. CDR3 in DNA: TGTGCCAGCAAATCGGGGGAAAATTCACCCCTCCACTTT. This sequence encodes CASKSGENSPLHF.

This clone was observed many times. The V call is TRBV12-3 or TRBV12-4, the J call TRBJ1-5, with D unresolved. V was trimmed by 5 bases and J by 6 bases, leaving 11 bases between them. The CDR3 is made up of 13 amino acids. The CDR3 spells CASSPQMAQPQHF. The CDR3 DNA follows: TGTGCCAGCAGTCCCCAAATGGCTCAGCCCCAGCATTTT.

This clone occurred once. The chain employs TRBV5-3 and TRBJ2-7; the match to TRBD1 covers 8 bases. TRBV5-3 is sorted into the ORF group, with uncertain function. V dropped 3 bases and J dropped 1; count of bases not matched to a gene: 6. The CDR3 extends over 15 amino acids. CDR3 DNA: TGTGCCAGAAGCTCCCCAGGGGGCGAGTCCTACGAGCAGTACGTC. Translation: CARSSPGGESYEQYV.

In DNA form, the CDR3 reads TGTGCCAGCAGTTATAATGAGCCGGGACTCACAGATACGCAGTATTTT. It codes for CASSYNEPGLTDTQYF. The chain combines TRBV6-5 with TRBJ2-3, with D possibly being TRBD2 (6 bases). CDR1 and CDR2 from the germline V gene are MNHEY and SVGAGI. The CDR3 loop spans 16 amino acids. V gave up 3 bases and J gave up 2 bases, with 15 bases separating them.

The chain links TRBV6-5 to TRBJ2-1; 7 nucleotides line up with TRBD1. V shed 8 bases, J shed 5 bases, and the junction held 12 bases outside the gene matches. Germline loops: CDR1 MNHEY, CDR2 SVGAGI. CDR3 length: 15 residues. CDR3 amino acids: CASQRPGQQDNEQFF. CDR3 DNA: TGTGCCAGCCAGAGGCCGGGACAGCAAGACAATGAGCAGTTCTTC.

This sequence joins TRBV9 and TRBJ2-1; the D is unclear. The length of the CDR3 is 12 residues. The V gene's germline CDR1 is SGDLS and CDR2 YYNGEE. V was pared by 2 bases and J by 7 bases, with 7 bases between. The CDR3 sequence: CASSVTDNEQFF. In nucleotides, the CDR3 is TGTGCCAGCAGCGTCACAGATAATGAGCAGTTCTTC. Drawing the rest from reference TRBV9 and TRBJ2-1, the complete variable domain is DSGVTQTPKHLITATGQRVTLRCSPRSGDLSVYWYQQSLDQGLQFLIQYYNGEERAKGNILERFSAQQFPDLHSELNLSSLELGDSALYFCASSVTDNEQFFGPGTRLTVL.

The table lists this clone with a count of one. V gene TRBV6-6 combines with J gene TRBJ1-1; D possibly corresponds to TRBD1 (6 bases). V shed 6 bases and J shed 6 bases, with 20 bases lying between them. This CDR3 spans 15 amino acids. The V gene's germline CDR1 is MNHNY and CDR2 SVGAGI (reference sequence). CDR3 residues: CASSSPGAGRAEAFF. The CDR3 bases are TGTGCCAGCAGCTCGCCAGGGGCCGGACGCGCTGAAGCTTTCTTT.

This clone showed up just once. The CDR3 protein is CASSYRGTGWEKLFF. CDR3 nucleotides: TGTGCCAGCAGTTACCGCGGGACAGGGTGGGAAAAACTGTTTTTT. This rearrangement joins TRBV6-5 to TRBJ1-4, with TRBD1 matching over 9 bases. CDR1 and CDR2 from the germline V gene are MNHEY and SVGAGI. This CDR3 region has 15 residues. V lost 2 bases, J lost 8 bases, and 6 bases stayed unmatched.

This sequence joins TRBV3-1 (or the pseudogene TRBV3-2) and TRBJ1-1; D is ambiguous. The germline V and J ends were trimmed by 0 bases and 1 base, with 3 bases remaining between them. The CDR3 totals 13 residues. The V gene's germline CDR1 is LGHDT and CDR2 YNNKEL (reference sequence). In nucleotides, the CDR3 is TGTGCCAGCAGCCAAGACAGGAACACTGAAGCTTTCTTT. It specifies CASSQDRNTEAFF.

This chain links TRBV9 with TRBJ2-7, with D possibly matching TRBD2 (5 bases). Per the germline V gene, CDR1 is SGDLS and CDR2 is YYNGEE. Trimming removed 3 bases from V and 4 bases from J, with 17 bases in between. CDR3 length: 15 residues. The CDR3 sequence is CASSGYRDYPYEQYF. For the CDR3, the DNA is TGTGCCAGCAGCGGATACCGCGACTATCCATACGAGCAGTACTTC.